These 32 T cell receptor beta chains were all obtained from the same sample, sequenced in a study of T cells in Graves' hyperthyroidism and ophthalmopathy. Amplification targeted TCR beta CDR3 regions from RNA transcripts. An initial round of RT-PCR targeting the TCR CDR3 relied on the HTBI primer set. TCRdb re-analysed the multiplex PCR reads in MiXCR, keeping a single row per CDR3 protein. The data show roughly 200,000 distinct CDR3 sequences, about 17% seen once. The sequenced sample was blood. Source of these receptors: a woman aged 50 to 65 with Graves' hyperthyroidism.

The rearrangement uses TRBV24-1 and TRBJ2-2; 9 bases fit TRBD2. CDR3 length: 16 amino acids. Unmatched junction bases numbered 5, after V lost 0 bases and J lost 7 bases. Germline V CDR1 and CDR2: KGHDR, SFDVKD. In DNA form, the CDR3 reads TGTGCCACCAGTGATTTGGGCGGGAGGGCCATCGGGGAGCTGTTTTTT. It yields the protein CATSDLGGRAIGELFF.

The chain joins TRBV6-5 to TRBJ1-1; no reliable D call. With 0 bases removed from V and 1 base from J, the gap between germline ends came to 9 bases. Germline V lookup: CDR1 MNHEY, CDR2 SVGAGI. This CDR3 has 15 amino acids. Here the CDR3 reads CASSYSIVGNTEAFF. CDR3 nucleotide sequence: TGTGCCAGCAGTTACTCGATCGTAGGGAACACTGAAGCTTTCTTT.

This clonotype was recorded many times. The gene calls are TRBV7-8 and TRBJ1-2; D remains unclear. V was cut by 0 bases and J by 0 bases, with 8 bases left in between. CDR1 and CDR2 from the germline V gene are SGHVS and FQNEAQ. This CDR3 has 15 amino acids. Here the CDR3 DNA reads TGTGCCAGCAGCTTAGCCCGCAGTGCTAACTATGGCTACACCTTC. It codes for CASSLARSANYGYTF.

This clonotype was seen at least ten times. CDR3 DNA: TGTGCCACCGAGACTAGCGGGACGTACGAGCAGTACTTC. It specifies CATETSGTYEQYF. The chain carries TRBV6-1 and TRBJ2-7; TRBD2 matches at 11 bases. Unmatched junction bases numbered 6, after V lost 10 bases and J lost 4 bases. The germline V gene has CDR1 MNHNS and CDR2 SASEGT. CDR3 length: 13 residues.

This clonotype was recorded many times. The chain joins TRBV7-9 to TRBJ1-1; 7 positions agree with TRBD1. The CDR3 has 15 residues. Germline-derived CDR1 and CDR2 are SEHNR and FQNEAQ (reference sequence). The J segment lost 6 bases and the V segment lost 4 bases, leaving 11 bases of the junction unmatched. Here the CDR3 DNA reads TGTGCCAGCAGCTACCGGGACAGCTGGGTCCCTGAAGCTTTCTTT. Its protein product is CASSYRDSWVPEAFF.

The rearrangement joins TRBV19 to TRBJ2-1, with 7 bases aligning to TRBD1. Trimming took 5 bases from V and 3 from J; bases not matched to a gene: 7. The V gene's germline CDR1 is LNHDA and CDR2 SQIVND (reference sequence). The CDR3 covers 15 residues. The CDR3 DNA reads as TGTGCCAGTAGTTCACCGGGACAGCTCTACAATGAGCAGTTCTTC. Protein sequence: CASSSPGQLYNEQFF.

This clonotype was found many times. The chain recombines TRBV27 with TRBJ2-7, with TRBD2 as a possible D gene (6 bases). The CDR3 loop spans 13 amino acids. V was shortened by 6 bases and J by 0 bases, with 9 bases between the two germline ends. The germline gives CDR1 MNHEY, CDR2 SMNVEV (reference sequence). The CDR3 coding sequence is TGTGCCAGCAGCCTTAGCGGCTCCTACGAGCAGTACTTC. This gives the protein CASSLSGSYEQYF.

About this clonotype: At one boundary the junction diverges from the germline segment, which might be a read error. CDR3 residues: CASSLGNSGTESYKQYF. In nucleotides, the CDR3 is TGTGCCAGCAGTTTAGGGAATTCCGGGACAGAGTCCTACAAGCAGTACTTC. The rearrangement uses TRBV12-3 or TRBV12-4 and TRBJ2-7; 7 bases fit TRBD1. This CDR3 spans 17 amino acids.

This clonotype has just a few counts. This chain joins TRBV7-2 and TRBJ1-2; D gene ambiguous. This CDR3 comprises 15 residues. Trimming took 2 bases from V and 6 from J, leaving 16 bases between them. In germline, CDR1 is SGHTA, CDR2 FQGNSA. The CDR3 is CASSLFPSVWDGYTF. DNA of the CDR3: TGTGCCAGCAGCTTATTCCCCAGCGTCTGGGATGGCTACACCTTC.

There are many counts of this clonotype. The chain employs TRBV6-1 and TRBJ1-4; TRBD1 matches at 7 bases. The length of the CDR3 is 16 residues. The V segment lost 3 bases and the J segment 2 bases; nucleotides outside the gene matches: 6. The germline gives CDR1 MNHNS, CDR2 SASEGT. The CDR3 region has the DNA TGTGCCAGCAGTGAGAGATTGACAGGGACTAATGAAAAACTGTTTTTT. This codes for CASSERLTGTNEKLFF.

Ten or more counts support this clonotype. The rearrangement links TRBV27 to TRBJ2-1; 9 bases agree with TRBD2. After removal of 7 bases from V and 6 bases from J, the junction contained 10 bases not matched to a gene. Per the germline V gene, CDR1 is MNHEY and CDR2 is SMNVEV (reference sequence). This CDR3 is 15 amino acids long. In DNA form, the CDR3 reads TGTGCCAGCACCCGAGAGGCTAGCGGGATCAATGAGCAGTTCTTC. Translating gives CASTREASGINEQFF.

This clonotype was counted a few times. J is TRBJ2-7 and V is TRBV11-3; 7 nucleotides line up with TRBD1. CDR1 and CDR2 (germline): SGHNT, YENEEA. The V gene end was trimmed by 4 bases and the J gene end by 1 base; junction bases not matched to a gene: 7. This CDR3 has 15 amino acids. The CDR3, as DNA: TGTGCCAGCAGCTCCGACAGGGACCGATCCTACGAGCAGTACTTC. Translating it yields CASSSDRDRSYEQYF.

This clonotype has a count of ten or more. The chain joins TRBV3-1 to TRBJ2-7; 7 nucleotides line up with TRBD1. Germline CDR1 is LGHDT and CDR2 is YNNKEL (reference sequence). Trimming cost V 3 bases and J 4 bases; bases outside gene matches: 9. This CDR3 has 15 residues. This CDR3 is CASSHTSGDRYEQYF. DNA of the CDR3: TGTGCCAGCAGCCATACTTCCGGGGACAGATACGAGCAGTACTTC.

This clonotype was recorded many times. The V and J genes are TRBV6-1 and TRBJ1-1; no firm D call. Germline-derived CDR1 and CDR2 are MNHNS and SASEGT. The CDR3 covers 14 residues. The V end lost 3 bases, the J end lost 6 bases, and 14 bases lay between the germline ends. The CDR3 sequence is CASSEKVLGPEAFF. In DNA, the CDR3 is TGTGCCAGCAGTGAGAAGGTATTAGGACCTGAAGCTTTCTTT.

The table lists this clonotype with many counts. For the CDR3, the DNA is TGTGCCAGCAGAACAGGGGGCTACAATCAGCCCCAGCATTTT. It specifies CASRTGGYNQPQHF. The gene calls are TRBV28 and TRBJ1-5; 9 bases fit TRBD1. The CDR3 runs to 14 residues. Germline CDR1 reads MDHEN; CDR2 reads SYDVKM. Trimming cost V 6 bases and J 3 bases; bases outside gene matches: 3. Together with reference TRBV28 and TRBJ1-5, the CDR3 gives the full variable domain: DVKVTQSSRYLVKRTGEKVFLECVQDMDHENMFWYRQDPGLGLRLIYFSYDVKMKEKGDIPEGYSVSREKKERFSLILESASTNQTSMYLCASRTGGYNQPQHFGDGTRLSIL.

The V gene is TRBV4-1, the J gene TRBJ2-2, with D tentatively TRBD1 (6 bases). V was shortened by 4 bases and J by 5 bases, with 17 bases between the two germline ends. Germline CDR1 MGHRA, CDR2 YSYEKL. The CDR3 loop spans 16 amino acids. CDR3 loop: CASSRGHMSGTGELFF. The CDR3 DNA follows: TGCGCCAGCAGCCGGGGACATATGAGTGGGACCGGGGAGCTGTTTTTT.

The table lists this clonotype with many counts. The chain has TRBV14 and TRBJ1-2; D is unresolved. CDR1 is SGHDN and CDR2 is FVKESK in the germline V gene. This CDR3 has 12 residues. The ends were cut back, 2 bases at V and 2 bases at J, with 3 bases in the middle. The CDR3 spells CASSQQNYGYTF. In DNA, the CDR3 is TGTGCCAGCAGCCAACAAAACTATGGCTACACCTTC.

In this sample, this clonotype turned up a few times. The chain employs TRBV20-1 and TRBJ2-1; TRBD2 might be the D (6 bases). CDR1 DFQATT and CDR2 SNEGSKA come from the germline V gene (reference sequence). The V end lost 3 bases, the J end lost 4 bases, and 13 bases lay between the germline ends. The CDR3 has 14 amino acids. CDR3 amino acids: CSASYGRGYNEQFF. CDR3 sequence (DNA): TGCAGTGCTAGTTACGGGAGAGGTTACAATGAGCAGTTCTTC.

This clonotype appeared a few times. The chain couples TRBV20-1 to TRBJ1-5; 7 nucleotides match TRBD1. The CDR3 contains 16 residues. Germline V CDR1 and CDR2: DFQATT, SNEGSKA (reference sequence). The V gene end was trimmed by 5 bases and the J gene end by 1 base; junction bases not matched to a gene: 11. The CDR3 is CSAYLPGTESNQPQHF. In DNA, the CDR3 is TGCAGTGCTTACTTGCCCGGGACAGAAAGCAATCAGCCCCAGCATTTT.

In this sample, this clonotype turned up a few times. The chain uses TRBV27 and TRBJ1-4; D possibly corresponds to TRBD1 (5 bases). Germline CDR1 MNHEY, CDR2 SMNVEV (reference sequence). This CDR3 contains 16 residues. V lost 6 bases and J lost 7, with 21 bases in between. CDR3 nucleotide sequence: TGTGCCAGCAGCCAAAGGGGCAGCCCGATAGGTGAAAAACTGTTTTTT. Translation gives CASSQRGSPIGEKLFF.

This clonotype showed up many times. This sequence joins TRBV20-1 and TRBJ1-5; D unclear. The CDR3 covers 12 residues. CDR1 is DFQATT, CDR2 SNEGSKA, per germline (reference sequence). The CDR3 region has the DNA TGCAGGGAAGACAATCCCAATCAGCCCCAGCATTTT. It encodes CREDNPNQPQHF.

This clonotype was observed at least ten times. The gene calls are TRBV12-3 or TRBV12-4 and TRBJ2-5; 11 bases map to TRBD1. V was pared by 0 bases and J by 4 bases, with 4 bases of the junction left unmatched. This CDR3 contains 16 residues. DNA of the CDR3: TGTGCCAGCAGTTTAGCGCGGACAGGGGGCGCAGAGACCCAGTACTTC. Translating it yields CASSLARTGGAETQYF.

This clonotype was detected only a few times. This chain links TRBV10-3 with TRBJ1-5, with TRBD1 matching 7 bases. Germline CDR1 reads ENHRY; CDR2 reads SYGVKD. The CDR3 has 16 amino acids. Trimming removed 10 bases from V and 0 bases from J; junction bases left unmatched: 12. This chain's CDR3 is CATGQALEGSNQPQHF. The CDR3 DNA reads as TGTGCCACAGGACAGGCTCTAGAGGGTAGCAATCAGCCCCAGCATTTT.

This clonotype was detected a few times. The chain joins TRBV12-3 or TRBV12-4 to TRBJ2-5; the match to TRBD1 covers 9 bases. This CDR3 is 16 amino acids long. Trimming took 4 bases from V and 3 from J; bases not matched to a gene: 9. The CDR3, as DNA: TGTGCCAGCAGTTCCCCTCGGGACAGGGAGAAAGAGACCCAGTACTTC. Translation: CASSSPRDREKETQYF.

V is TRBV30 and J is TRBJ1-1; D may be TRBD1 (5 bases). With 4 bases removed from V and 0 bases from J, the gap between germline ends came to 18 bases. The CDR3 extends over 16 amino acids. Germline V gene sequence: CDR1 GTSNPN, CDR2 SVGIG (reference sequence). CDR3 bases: TGTGCCTGGACCGGGGGATATGTTGAGTTGAACACTGAAGCTTTCTTT. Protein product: CAWTGGYVELNTEAFF.

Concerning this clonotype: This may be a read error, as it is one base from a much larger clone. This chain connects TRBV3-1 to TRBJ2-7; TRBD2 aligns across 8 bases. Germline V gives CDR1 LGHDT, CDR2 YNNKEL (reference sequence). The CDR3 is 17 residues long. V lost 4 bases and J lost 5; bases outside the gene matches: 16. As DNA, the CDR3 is TGTGCCAGCAGCCTACGGACTAGCAGGACTCTTGGGAACGAGCAGTACTTC. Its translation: CASSLRTSRTLGNEQYF.

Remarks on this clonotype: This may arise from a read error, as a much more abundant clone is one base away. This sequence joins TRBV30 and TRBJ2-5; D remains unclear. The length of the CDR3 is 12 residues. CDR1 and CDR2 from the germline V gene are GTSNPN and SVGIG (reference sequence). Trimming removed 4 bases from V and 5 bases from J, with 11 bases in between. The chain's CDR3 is CAWTRSHETQYF. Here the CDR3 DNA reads TGTGCCTGGACCAGGTCGCATGAGACCCAGTACTTC.

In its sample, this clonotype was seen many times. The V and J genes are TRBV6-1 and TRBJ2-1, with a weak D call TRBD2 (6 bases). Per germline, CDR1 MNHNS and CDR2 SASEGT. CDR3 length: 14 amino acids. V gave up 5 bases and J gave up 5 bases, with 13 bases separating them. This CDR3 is CASSYLGGHNEQFF. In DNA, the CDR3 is TGTGCCAGCAGTTACCTGGGGGGACACAATGAGCAGTTCTTC.

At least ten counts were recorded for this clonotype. The CDR3 bases are TGTGCCAGCAGCCAAGGCTCGGCTGAAGCTTTCTTT. The encoded protein is CASSQGSAEAFF. The chain carries TRBV7-9 and TRBJ1-1, with D unresolved. The V end was cut by 5 bases, the J end by 6 bases, with 10 bases between. The CDR3 extends over 12 amino acids. CDR1 and CDR2 (germline): SEHNR, FQNEAQ (reference sequence).

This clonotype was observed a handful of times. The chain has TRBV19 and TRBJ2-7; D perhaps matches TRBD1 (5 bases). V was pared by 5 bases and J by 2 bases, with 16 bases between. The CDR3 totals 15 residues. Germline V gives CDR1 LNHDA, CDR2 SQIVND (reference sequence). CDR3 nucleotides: TGTGCCAGTAGTCTACAGGTGGGGCCTACCTACGAGCAGTACTTC. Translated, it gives CASSLQVGPTYEQYF.

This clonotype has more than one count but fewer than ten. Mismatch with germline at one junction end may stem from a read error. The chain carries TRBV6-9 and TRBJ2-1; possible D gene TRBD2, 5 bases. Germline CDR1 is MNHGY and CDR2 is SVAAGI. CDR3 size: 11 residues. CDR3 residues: CANSYGIGQFF. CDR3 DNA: TGTGCCAACAGTTACGGGATTGGGCAGTTCTTC.

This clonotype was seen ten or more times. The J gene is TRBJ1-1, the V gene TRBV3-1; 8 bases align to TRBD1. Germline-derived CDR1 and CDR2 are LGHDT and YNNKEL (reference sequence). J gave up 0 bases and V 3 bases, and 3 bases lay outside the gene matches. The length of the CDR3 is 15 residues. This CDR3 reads CASSQGTGMNTEAFF. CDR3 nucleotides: TGTGCCAGCAGCCAGGGGACAGGCATGAACACTGAAGCTTTCTTT. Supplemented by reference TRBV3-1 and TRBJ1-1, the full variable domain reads DTAVSQTPKYLVTQMGNDKSIKCEQNLGHDTMYWYKQDSKKFLKIMFSYNNKELIINETVPNRFSPKSPDKAHLNLHINSLELGDSAVYFCASSQGTGMNTEAFFGQGTRLTVV.